The 25 T cell receptor beta chains given below trace back to one sample, sequenced in a study of blood T cell repertoires in COVID-19. Using immunoSEQ multiplex PCR, the repertoire was profiled, and TCRdb retains in-frame clones only, with some absent. The data hold 150,000 to 200,000 clones, with roughly four fifths observed a single time. Material: peripheral blood. The receptors derive from a woman at least 80 years old with acute or convalescent COVID-19.

The genes are TRBV30 and TRBJ1-1; no clear D gene. The CDR3 consists of 13 residues. V was trimmed by 2 bases and J by 2 bases, leaving 9 bases between them. Looked up from germline, CDR1 is GTSNPN and CDR2 is SVGIG (reference sequence). The CDR3 region is CAWSFSTNTEAFF. For the CDR3, the DNA is TGTGCCTGGAGTTTCTCGACTAACACTGAAGCTTTCTTT.

The CDR3 nucleotides read TGTGCCAGCAGTTACGGGACTCCCTTACCCTACGAGCAGTACTTC. It specifies CASSYGTPLPYEQYF. The genes are TRBV6-2 or TRBV6-3 and TRBJ2-7; D perhaps matches TRBD2 (6 bases). V was trimmed by 2 bases and J by 2 bases, leaving 13 bases between them. Per the germline V gene, CDR1 is MNHEY and CDR2 is SVGEGT. The length of the CDR3 is 15 residues.

The V gene is TRBV4-3, the J gene TRBJ1-2; tentatively, D is TRBD1 (5 bases). The V and J ends lost 1 base and 1 base respectively, with 10 bases between them. The CDR3 runs 15 residues. Germline V gives CDR1 LGHNA, CDR2 YSLEER. The CDR3 loop reads CASSQGSRDNYGYTF. The CDR3 DNA is TGCGCCAGCAGCCAAGGCTCCAGGGATAACTATGGCTACACCTTC.

This chain uses TRBV29-1 with TRBJ1-1; 8 bases agree with TRBD1. CDR1 and CDR2 from the germline V gene are SQVTM and ANQGSEA. CDR3 length: 14 residues. J gave up 1 base and V 7 bases, and 8 bases lay outside the gene matches. Here the CDR3 reads CSGGKGQGNTEAFF. The CDR3 bases are TGCAGCGGTGGAAAAGGACAGGGGAACACTGAAGCTTTCTTT.

This chain links TRBV5-8 with TRBJ1-1; 7 bases map to TRBD1. Germline CDR1 and CDR2: SGHTS and YDEGEE. J was trimmed by 1 base and V by 4 bases; bases with no gene match: 10. The CDR3 runs to 16 residues. For the CDR3, the DNA is TGTGCCAGCAGCGCTCGGGACAGAGGACCGAACACTGAAGCTTTCTTT. This gives the protein CASSARDRGPNTEAFF.

The chain combines TRBV7-2 with TRBJ2-2; 8 nucleotides align to TRBD1. In germline, CDR1 is SGHTA, CDR2 FQGNSA. The CDR3 consists of 15 residues. The V segment lost 5 bases and the J segment 3 bases; nucleotides outside the gene matches: 5. The CDR3 protein is CASSPRQGYTGELFF. The DNA of the CDR3 is TGTGCCAGCAGCCCTCGACAGGGGTACACCGGGGAGCTGTTTTTT.

The V call is TRBV7-2, the J call TRBJ2-7, with D uncertain. Germline assignment: CDR1 SGHTA and CDR2 FQGNSA. CDR3 length equals 14 residues. The germline V and J ends were trimmed by 2 bases and 2 bases, with 10 bases remaining between them. CDR3 residues: CASSLQVPPYEQYF. Here the CDR3 DNA reads TGTGCCAGCAGCTTACAGGTGCCCCCCTACGAGCAGTACTTC.

This clone was seen many times. The J gene is TRBJ1-6, the V gene TRBV5-4; D is ambiguous. Trimming took off 0 bases at V and 4 bases at J, with 8 bases between the two ends. CDR1 and CDR2 from the germline V gene are SGHNT and YYREEE (reference sequence). This CDR3 region has 15 residues. The chain's CDR3 is CASSLGAAYNSPLHF. CDR3 DNA sequence: TGTGCCAGCAGCTTGGGGGCAGCTTATAATTCACCCCTCCACTTT.

This clone appeared once. This chain joins TRBV5-5 and TRBJ2-1, with 8 bases matching TRBD2. The ends lost 5 bases at V and 7 bases at J; junction bases unmatched: 8. The CDR3 is 14 residues long. Germline V gene data show CDR1 as SGHKS and CDR2 as YYEKEE (reference sequence). The CDR3 DNA is TGTGCCAGCAGAACCGGGACTAGTAGGAATGAGCAGTTCTTC. As protein: CASRTGTSRNEQFF.

This chain uses TRBV9 with TRBJ2-3; D not resolved. This CDR3 has 13 residues. Between the trimmed V and J ends, which lost 2 bases and 1 base, there was a span of 5 bases. Per the germline V gene, CDR1 is SGDLS and CDR2 is YYNGEE. DNA of the CDR3: TGTGCCAGCAGCGTGCCAGGCACAGATACGCAGTATTTT. Its protein is CASSVPGTDTQYF. Full variable domain (missing parts from reference TRBV9 and TRBJ2-3): DSGVTQTPKHLITATGQRVTLRCSPRSGDLSVYWYQQSLDQGLQFLIQYYNGEERAKGNILERFSAQQFPDLHSELNLSSLELGDSALYFCASSVPGTDTQYFGPGTRLTVL.

The rearrangement uses TRBV7-9 and TRBJ1-3; D unclear. This CDR3 contains 17 residues. V was clipped by 5 bases and J by 4 bases, with 21 bases between them. The germline CDR1 and CDR2 sequences are SEHNR and FQNEAQ (reference sequence). CDR3 in DNA: TGTGCCAGCAGCCCCCATAGTCAACTAAACGCCGGAAACACCATATATTTT. Protein: CASSPHSQLNAGNTIYF.

The chain links TRBV11-2 to TRBJ2-1, with 11 bases aligning to TRBD2. This CDR3 contains 20 residues. Looked up from germline, CDR1 is SGHAT and CDR2 is FQNNGV. Germline trimming cut 0 bases from V and 4 bases from J; bases unmatched to any gene: 14. This CDR3 is CASSLEGLADPLGFYNEQFF. Here the CDR3 DNA reads TGTGCCAGCAGCTTAGAGGGACTAGCGGACCCGTTGGGTTTTTACAATGAGCAGTTCTTC.

The J gene is TRBJ1-1, the V gene TRBV28; 7 bases map to TRBD1. After removal of 5 bases from V and 3 bases from J, the junction contained 3 bases not matched to a gene. CDR1 and CDR2 from the germline V gene are MDHEN and SYDVKM. The CDR3 length is 13 residues. The CDR3 is CASSPDRDTEAFF. The CDR3 nucleotides are TGTGCCAGCAGTCCCGACAGGGACACTGAAGCTTTCTTT.

The table lists this clone with a count of one. V usage is TRBV19 and J usage is TRBJ2-3; a weak D match, TRBD1 (5 bases). The CDR3 is 14 residues long. Per germline, CDR1 LNHDA and CDR2 SQIVND (reference sequence). Trimming removed 7 bases from V and 2 bases from J, with 13 bases in between. CDR3 sequence reads: CASKGQISTDTQYF. CDR3 coding DNA: TGTGCCAGTAAAGGACAAATCTCCACAGATACGCAGTATTTT.

This rearrangement joins TRBV2 to TRBJ2-7; the match to TRBD1 covers 8 bases. Germline CDR1 and CDR2: SNHLY and FYNNEI. CDR3 length: 14 amino acids. J gave up 5 bases and V 8 bases, and 11 bases lay outside the gene matches. The CDR3 DNA reads TGTGCCAGCCAACTCCAGGGGGCAGCCCACGAGCAGTACTTC. Translated: CASQLQGAAHEQYF.

V and J are TRBV20-1 and TRBJ2-7; D gene unclear. Trimming left V 3 bases short and J 4 bases short, with 7 bases between. Per germline, CDR1 DFQATT and CDR2 SNEGSKA (reference sequence). This CDR3 has 11 residues. The CDR3 DNA reads TGCAGTGCTAGGGCCGCTTACGAGCAGTACTTC. It is translated as CSARAAYEQYF.

The chain carries TRBV2 and TRBJ1-2, with a tentative D call TRBD1 (5 bases). The CDR3 is made up of 12 amino acids. V shed 6 bases and J shed 7 bases, with 12 bases lying between them. CDR1 is SNHLY and CDR2 is FYNNEI in the germline V gene. CDR3 DNA: TGTGCCAGCAGCCGGGGGAATACTGGCTACACCTTC. Encoded protein: CASSRGNTGYTF.

The chain couples TRBV12-3 or TRBV12-4 to TRBJ1-5; D gene unclear. V was trimmed by 6 bases and J by 5 bases, leaving 11 bases between them. The CDR3 covers 13 residues. The CDR3 here is CASSRQGDQPQHF. The CDR3 DNA sequence: TGTGCCAGCAGCAGACAAGGTGATCAGCCCCAGCATTTT.

This sequence joins TRBV29-1 and TRBJ1-4; D ambiguous. Between the trimmed V and J ends, which lost 5 bases and 5 bases, there was a span of 6 bases. This CDR3 spans 11 amino acids. CDR1 and CDR2 from the germline V gene are SQVTM and ANQGSEA. The CDR3 nucleotides are TGCAGCGTTTTCAGGAATGAAAAACTGTTTTTT. Encoded protein: CSVFRNEKLFF.

This clone was detected only once. The CDR3 DNA reads as TGTGCCAGCAAAACAGGGGGAATGAACACTGAAGCTTTCTTT. Translation gives CASKTGGMNTEAFF. The chain carries TRBV2 and TRBJ1-1; 8 bases line up with TRBD1. Germline CDR1 is SNHLY and CDR2 is FYNNEI. This CDR3 has 14 amino acids. V gave up 7 bases and J gave up 0 bases; unmatched junction bases: 4.

The chain has TRBV6-2 or TRBV6-3 and TRBJ2-7; D call uncertain. The CDR3 is made up of 11 amino acids. The germline V and J ends were trimmed by 5 bases and 3 bases, with 5 bases remaining between them. Germline V lookup: CDR1 MNHEY, CDR2 SVGEGT. This chain's CDR3 is CASSHNYEQYF. The CDR3 bases are TGTGCCAGCAGTCACAACTACGAGCAGTACTTC.

This rearrangement joins TRBV7-6 to TRBJ2-5; D might be TRBD1 (6 bases). V was clipped by 1 base and J by 4 bases, with 22 bases between them. Germline CDR1 is SGHVS and CDR2 is FNYEAQ. This CDR3 region has 18 residues. The CDR3 sequence: CASSLEFPRGITRETQYF. CDR3 coding DNA: TGTGCCAGCAGCTTAGAGTTTCCTAGGGGGATTACAAGAGAGACCCAGTACTTC.

The J gene is TRBJ2-7, the V gene TRBV3-1 (or the pseudogene TRBV3-2); maybe TRBD2 (5 bases). Germline V gene data show CDR1 as LGHDT and CDR2 as YNNKEL (reference sequence). The CDR3 runs to 13 residues. Trimming removed 1 base at V and 6 bases at J, with 10 bases between. The CDR3: CASSQGAGLEQYF. CDR3 sequence (DNA): TGTGCCAGCAGCCAAGGGGCGGGTCTCGAGCAGTACTTC.

The V and J genes are TRBV3-1 (or the pseudogene TRBV3-2) and TRBJ2-5, with a possible D match to TRBD2 (5 bases). The CDR3 loop spans 15 amino acids. Germline loops: CDR1 LGHDT, CDR2 YNNKEL (reference sequence). Trimming cost V 6 bases and J 3 bases, with 17 bases left between them. The DNA for the CDR3 is TGTGCCAGCAGACCCGGCGAGGGCGTTAAAGAGACCCAGTACTTC. The encoded protein is CASRPGEGVKETQYF.

This clone appeared a few times. This rearrangement joins TRBV5-4 to TRBJ1-3, with 9 bases lining up with TRBD1. The trim removed 4 bases at V and 4 bases at J, leaving 6 bases unmatched. The CDR3 has 15 amino acids. CDR1 and CDR2 from the germline V gene are SGHNT and YYREEE (reference sequence). The CDR3 spells CASSPTGGLGNTIYF. In nucleotides, the CDR3 is TGTGCCAGCAGCCCGACAGGGGGGCTCGGAAACACCATATATTTT.